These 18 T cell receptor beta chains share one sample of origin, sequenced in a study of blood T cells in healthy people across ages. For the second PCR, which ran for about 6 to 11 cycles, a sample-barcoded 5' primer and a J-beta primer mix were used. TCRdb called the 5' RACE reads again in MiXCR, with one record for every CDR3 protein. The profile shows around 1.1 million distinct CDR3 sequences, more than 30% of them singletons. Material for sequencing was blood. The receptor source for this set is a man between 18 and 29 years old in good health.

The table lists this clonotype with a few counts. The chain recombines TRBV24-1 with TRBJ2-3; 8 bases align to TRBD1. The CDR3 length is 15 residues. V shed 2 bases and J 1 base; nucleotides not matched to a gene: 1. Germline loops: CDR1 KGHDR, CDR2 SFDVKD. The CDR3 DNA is TGTGCCACCAGTGATTCGGACAGGGGCACAGATACGCAGTATTTT. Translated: CATSDSDRGTDTQYF.

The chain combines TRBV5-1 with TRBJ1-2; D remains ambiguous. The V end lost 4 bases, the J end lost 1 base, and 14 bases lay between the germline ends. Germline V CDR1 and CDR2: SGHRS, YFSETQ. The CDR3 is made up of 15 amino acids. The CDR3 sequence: CASSLWAEDNYGYTF. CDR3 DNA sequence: TGCGCCAGCAGCCTATGGGCGGAAGATAACTATGGCTACACCTTC.

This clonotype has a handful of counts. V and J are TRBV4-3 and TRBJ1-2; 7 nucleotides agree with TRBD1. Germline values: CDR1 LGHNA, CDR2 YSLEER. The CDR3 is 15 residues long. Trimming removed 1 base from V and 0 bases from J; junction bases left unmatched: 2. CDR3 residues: CASSQGGTANYGYTF. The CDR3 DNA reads TGCGCCAGCAGCCAAGGCGGGACAGCTAACTATGGCTACACCTTC.

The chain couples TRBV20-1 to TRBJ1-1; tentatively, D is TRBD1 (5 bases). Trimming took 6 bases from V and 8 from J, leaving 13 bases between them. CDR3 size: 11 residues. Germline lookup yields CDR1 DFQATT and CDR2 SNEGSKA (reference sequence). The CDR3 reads CSARGPIEAFF. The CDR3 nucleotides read TGCAGTGCAAGGGGCCCAATCGAAGCTTTCTTT.

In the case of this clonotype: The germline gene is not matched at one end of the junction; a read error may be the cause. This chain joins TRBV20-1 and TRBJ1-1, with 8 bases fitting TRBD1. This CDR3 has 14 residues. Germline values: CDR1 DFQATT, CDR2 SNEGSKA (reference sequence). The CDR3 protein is CGAPRTGPITEAFF. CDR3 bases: TGCGGTGCTCCCCGGACAGGGCCGATCACTGAAGCTTTCTTT.

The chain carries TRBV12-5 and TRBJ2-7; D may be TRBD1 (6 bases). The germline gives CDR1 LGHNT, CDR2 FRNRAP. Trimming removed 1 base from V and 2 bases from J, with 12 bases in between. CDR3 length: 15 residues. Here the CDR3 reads CASGLADRRTYEQYF. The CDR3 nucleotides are TGTGCTAGTGGTTTGGCAGACAGGCGCACCTACGAGCAGTACTTC.

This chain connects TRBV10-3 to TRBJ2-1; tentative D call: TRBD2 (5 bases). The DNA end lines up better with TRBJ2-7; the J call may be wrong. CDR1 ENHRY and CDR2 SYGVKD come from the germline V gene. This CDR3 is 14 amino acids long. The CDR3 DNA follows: TGTGCCATCAGTGACGTACGGGAAGTGAATGAGCAGTACTTC. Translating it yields CAISDVREVNEQYF.

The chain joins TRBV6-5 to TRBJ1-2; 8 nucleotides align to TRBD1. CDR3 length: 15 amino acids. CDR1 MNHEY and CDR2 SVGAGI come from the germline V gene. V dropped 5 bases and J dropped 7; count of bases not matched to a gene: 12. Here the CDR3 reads CASSALDREGIGYTF. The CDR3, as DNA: TGTGCCAGCAGTGCCCTGGACAGGGAGGGTATTGGCTACACCTTC.

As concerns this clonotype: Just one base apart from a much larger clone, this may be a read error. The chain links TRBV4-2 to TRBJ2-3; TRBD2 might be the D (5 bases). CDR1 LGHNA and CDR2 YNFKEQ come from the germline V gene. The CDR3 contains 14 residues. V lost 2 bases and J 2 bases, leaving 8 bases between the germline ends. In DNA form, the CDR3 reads TGTGCCAGCAGCCAAAGGACTTTCACAGATACGCAGTATTTT. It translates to CASSQRTFTDTQYF.

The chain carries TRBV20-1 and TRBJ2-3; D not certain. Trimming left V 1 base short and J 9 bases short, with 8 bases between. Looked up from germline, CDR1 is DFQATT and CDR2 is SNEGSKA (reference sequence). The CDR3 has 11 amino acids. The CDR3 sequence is CSARGTETQYF. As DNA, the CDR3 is TGCAGTGCTAGAGGGACGGAAACGCAGTATTTT.

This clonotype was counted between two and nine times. The CDR3 region is CASRVAGRTDTQYF. DNA of the CDR3: TGTGCCAGCAGGGTAGCGGGGCGCACAGATACGCAGTATTTT. This chain connects TRBV6-1 to TRBJ2-3, with TRBD2 identical over 8 bases. V gave up 6 bases and J gave up 1 base; unmatched junction bases: 3. The germline V gene has CDR1 MNHNS and CDR2 SASEGT. The CDR3 is 14 amino acids.

The DNA of the CDR3 is TGTGCCAGCAGTTTCACAGGGGGACAGGGGAAAGAGACCCAGTACTTC. This codes for CASSFTGGQGKETQYF. The chain recombines TRBV12-3 or TRBV12-4 with TRBJ2-5; 10 nucleotides align to TRBD1. J lost 3 bases, V lost 3 bases, and 7 bases had no gene match. This CDR3 comprises 16 residues.

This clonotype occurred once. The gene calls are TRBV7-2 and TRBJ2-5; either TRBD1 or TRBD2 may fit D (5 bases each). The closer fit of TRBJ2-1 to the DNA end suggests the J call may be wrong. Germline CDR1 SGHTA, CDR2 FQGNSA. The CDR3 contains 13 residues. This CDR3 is CASSGGFQETQFF. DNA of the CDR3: TGTGCCAGCTCTGGGGGTTTCCAAGAGACCCAGTTCTTC.

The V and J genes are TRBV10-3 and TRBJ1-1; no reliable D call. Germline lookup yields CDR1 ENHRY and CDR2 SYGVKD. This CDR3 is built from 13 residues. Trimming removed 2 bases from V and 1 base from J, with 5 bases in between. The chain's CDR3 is CAISEPRNTEAFF. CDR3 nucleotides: TGTGCCATCAGTGAGCCCAGGAACACTGAAGCTTTCTTT.

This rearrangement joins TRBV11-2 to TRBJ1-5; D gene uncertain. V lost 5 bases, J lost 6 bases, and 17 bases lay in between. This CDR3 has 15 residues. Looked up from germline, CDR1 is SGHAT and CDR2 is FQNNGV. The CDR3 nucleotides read TGTGCCAGCAGCCTAACCCCCGCGGGTGGTCAGCCCCAGCATTTT. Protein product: CASSLTPAGGQPQHF.

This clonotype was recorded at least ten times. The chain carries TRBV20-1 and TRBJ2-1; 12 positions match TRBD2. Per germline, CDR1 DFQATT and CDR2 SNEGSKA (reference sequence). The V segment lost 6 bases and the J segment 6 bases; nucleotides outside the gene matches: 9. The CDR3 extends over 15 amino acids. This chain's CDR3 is CSALGLAGLVNEQFF. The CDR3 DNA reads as TGCAGTGCGCTGGGACTAGCGGGCCTCGTCAATGAGCAGTTCTTC.

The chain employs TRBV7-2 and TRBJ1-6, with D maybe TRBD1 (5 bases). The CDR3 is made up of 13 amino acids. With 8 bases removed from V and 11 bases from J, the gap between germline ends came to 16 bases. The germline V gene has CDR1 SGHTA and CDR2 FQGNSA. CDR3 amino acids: CASVYEPGTPLHF. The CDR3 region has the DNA TGTGCCAGCGTTTATGAGCCAGGGACACCCCTCCACTTT.

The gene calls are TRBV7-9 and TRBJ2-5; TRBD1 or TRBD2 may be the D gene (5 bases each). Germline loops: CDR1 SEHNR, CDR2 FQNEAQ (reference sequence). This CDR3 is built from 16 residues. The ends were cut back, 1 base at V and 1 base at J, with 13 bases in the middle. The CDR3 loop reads CASSLGIGATQETQYF. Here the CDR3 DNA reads TGTGCCAGCAGCTTAGGTATCGGGGCGACCCAAGAGACCCAGTACTTC. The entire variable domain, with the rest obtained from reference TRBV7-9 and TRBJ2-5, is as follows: DTGVSQNPRHKITKRGQNVTFRCDPISEHNRLYWYRQTLGQGPEFLTYFQNEAQLEKSRLLSDRFSAERPKGSFSTLEIQRTEQGDSAMYLCASSLGIGATQETQYFGPGTRLLVL.